The present T cell receptor beta chain was sequenced within a study of PD-1 blockade in classical Hodgkin lymphoma. Regarding the study as a whole: Relative to healthy donors, newly diagnosed patients reportedly had lower baseline TCR diversity, which was reported as lower still in relapsed/refractory patients. Complete responders matched newly diagnosed patients in baseline diversity.

The time point was: cycle 4 day 1 (C4D1), after 6 weeks of nivolumab. All the patients suffered relapse after autologous stem cell transplantation, and brentuximab vedotin exposure differed. Magnetic negative selection served to purify CD4+ T cells out of PBMCs that had been thawed. Complete response, partial response or progressive disease was each patient's best response. Profiled with immunoSEQ multiplex PCR; TCRdb holds only in-frame clones, not every one. This table holds 34,000 or so clones, approximately 90% found once. With 5 bases removed from V and 9 bases from J, the gap between germline ends came to 16 bases. The length of the CDR3 is 13 residues. CDR1 and CDR2 from the germline V gene are SGHTA and FQGNSA. Turning to this clone: The antigen is not known.

The sequences come from CD4+ T cells from blood, collected before the fourth cycle of nivolumab. The TCR originated in a human donor with classical Hodgkin lymphoma. This chain joins TRBV7-2 and TRBJ1-1; D is ambiguous. The CDR3 nucleotides read TGTGCCAGCAGCCGTGACCCGGCCGAGAAAGCTTTCTTT. The encoded protein is CASSRDPAEKAFF.